This T cell receptor beta chain stems from a study of T cell responses to AZD1222 COVID-19 vaccine. Study conclusions and caveats: Spike-spanning, vaccine-associated CD4 TCRs were dominant at 160-218 and 743-854.

The V end lost 9 bases, the J end lost 6 bases, and 6 bases lay between the germline ends. The CDR3 sequence is 9 residues long. Germline loops: CDR1 LNHDA, CDR2 SQIVND (reference sequence). Using immunoSEQ multiplex PCR, the repertoire was profiled, and TCRdb retains in-frame clones only, with some absent. In the table there are about 130,000 clones, about 85% of which are singletons. As to this clone: Its target is not known.

The receptor was derived from an adult in good health. The sample in question was peripheral blood, obtained on day 0 of AZD1222 vaccination. This chain connects TRBV19 to TRBJ2-7, with D hard to call. The CDR3 reads CARSGEQYF. CDR3 DNA: TGTGCCAGATCAGGCGAGCAGTACTTC.